A selection of T cell receptor beta chains follows, all from one sample in a study of shared clonotypes between healthy human individuals. Profiled with immunoSEQ multiplex PCR; TCRdb holds only in-frame clones, not every one. In the table there are some 2 million clones, approximately 94% of which are singletons. The sequencing sample was made of naive CD8+ T cells sorted from blood. Source of these receptors: a young man in good health. CDR3s leave out the opening cysteine and the closing phenylalanine or tryptophan. Each record gives: V gene, CDR3 length, D gene, J gene, clone size, CDR3 protein. D genes are given only for firm matches. Not all rows give a size; the values are once, few, many and, for expanded clones, a class.

v_call: TRBV27; cdr3_length: 13; d_call: TRBD1; j_call: TRBJ1-1; clone_size: NA; cdr3_aa: ASSLGAGGNTEAF
v_call: TRBV7-6; cdr3_length: 13; d_call: NA; j_call: TRBJ2-1; clone_size: NA; cdr3_aa: ASSPGPSSGNEQF
v_call: TRBV9; cdr3_length: 11; d_call: TRBD1; j_call: TRBJ2-7; clone_size: NA; cdr3_aa: ASSARTGDEQY
v_call: TRBV27; cdr3_length: 11; d_call: NA; j_call: TRBJ2-1; clone_size: NA; cdr3_aa: ASSSLDSNEQF
v_call: TRBV5-5; cdr3_length: 10; d_call: NA; j_call: TRBJ1-1; clone_size: NA; cdr3_aa: ASSPGTPGAF
v_call: TRBV5-5; cdr3_length: 12; d_call: TRBD2; j_call: TRBJ2-7; clone_size: NA; cdr3_aa: ASSLTSASYEQY
v_call: TRBV11-2; cdr3_length: 10; d_call: NA; j_call: TRBJ2-1; clone_size: NA; cdr3_aa: ASSPVAHEQF
v_call: TRBV19; cdr3_length: 11; d_call: NA; j_call: TRBJ2-7; clone_size: NA; cdr3_aa: ASSIPGGDEQY
v_call: TRBV5-1; cdr3_length: 13; d_call: TRBD2; j_call: TRBJ2-1; clone_size: few; cdr3_aa: ASSLEAGGYNEQF
v_call: TRBV27; cdr3_length: 13; d_call: NA; j_call: TRBJ2-1; clone_size: NA; cdr3_aa: ASSLSWGSHNEQF
v_call: TRBV7-9; cdr3_length: 15; d_call: TRBD1; j_call: TRBJ2-6; clone_size: NA; cdr3_aa: ASSVLHTGAGANVLT
v_call: TRBV9; cdr3_length: 12; d_call: NA; j_call: TRBJ2-7; clone_size: once; cdr3_aa: ASSPTDWDYEQY
v_call: TRBV27; cdr3_length: 12; d_call: NA; j_call: TRBJ2-7; clone_size: NA; cdr3_aa: ASSFGGPSYEQY
v_call: TRBV5-1; cdr3_length: 11; d_call: NA; j_call: TRBJ1-1; clone_size: NA; cdr3_aa: ASSPRIPGDAF
v_call: TRBV5-4; cdr3_length: 12; d_call: NA; j_call: TRBJ2-7; clone_size: NA; cdr3_aa: ASSLGQGGYEQY
v_call: TRBV11-2; cdr3_length: 14; d_call: NA; j_call: TRBJ1-3; clone_size: NA; cdr3_aa: ASSFEDSFSGNTIY
v_call: TRBV4-2; cdr3_length: 12; d_call: NA; j_call: TRBJ1-1; clone_size: NA; cdr3_aa: ASSQPGERSEAF
v_call: TRBV5-6; cdr3_length: 11; d_call: NA; j_call: TRBJ1-1; clone_size: once; cdr3_aa: ASSFSGSTEAF
v_call: TRBV30; cdr3_length: 10; d_call: NA; j_call: TRBJ1-4; clone_size: once; cdr3_aa: AWGPLSGKLF
v_call: TRBV30; cdr3_length: 9; d_call: NA; j_call: TRBJ1-1; clone_size: NA; cdr3_aa: AWIRDAEAF
v_call: TRBV5-1; cdr3_length: 13; d_call: TRBD2; j_call: TRBJ2-5; clone_size: NA; cdr3_aa: ASSSGGAQQETQY
v_call: TRBV27; cdr3_length: 11; d_call: NA; j_call: TRBJ2-4; clone_size: NA; cdr3_aa: ASSSEGVDIQY
v_call: TRBV29-1; cdr3_length: 10; d_call: NA; j_call: TRBJ1-2; clone_size: NA; cdr3_aa: SLGPGDYGYT
v_call: TRBV25-1; cdr3_length: 14; d_call: TRBD1; j_call: TRBJ2-3; clone_size: NA; cdr3_aa: ASSDPSGQGTDTQY
v_call: TRBV5-4; cdr3_length: 12; d_call: NA; j_call: TRBJ1-1; clone_size: NA; cdr3_aa: ASSWRGYDTEAF
v_call: TRBV27; cdr3_length: 14; d_call: NA; j_call: TRBJ2-1; clone_size: once; cdr3_aa: ASSPDGGSSYNEQF
v_call: TRBV4-1; cdr3_length: 13; d_call: NA; j_call: TRBJ1-1; clone_size: NA; cdr3_aa: ASSHPQGLNTEAF
v_call: TRBV27; cdr3_length: 13; d_call: NA; j_call: TRBJ2-1; clone_size: NA; cdr3_aa: ASSLSPGTFNEQF
v_call: TRBV7-2; cdr3_length: 14; d_call: NA; j_call: TRBJ2-1; clone_size: NA; cdr3_aa: ASSLATEGQNNEQF
v_call: TRBV10-1; cdr3_length: 18; d_call: TRBD1; j_call: TRBJ2-7; clone_size: NA; cdr3_aa: ASSDRQADGGQVDQYEQY
v_call: TRBV2; cdr3_length: 16; d_call: NA; j_call: TRBJ1-6; clone_size: NA; cdr3_aa: ASSESAGSWEFSSPLH
v_call: TRBV4-3; cdr3_length: 12; d_call: TRBD2; j_call: TRBJ2-7; clone_size: NA; cdr3_aa: ASSHAGGPDEQY
v_call: TRBV7-9; cdr3_length: 14; d_call: TRBD2; j_call: TRBJ2-3; clone_size: NA; cdr3_aa: ASSLTGTSGTDTQY
v_call: TRBV2; cdr3_length: 12; d_call: NA; j_call: TRBJ2-5; clone_size: NA; cdr3_aa: ASSEVGVQETQY
v_call: TRBV5-4; cdr3_length: 14; d_call: TRBD2; j_call: TRBJ2-3; clone_size: NA; cdr3_aa: ASSFLAGGTTDTQY
v_call: TRBV13; cdr3_length: 13; d_call: TRBD2; j_call: TRBJ2-1; clone_size: NA; cdr3_aa: ASSPGLADNNEQF
v_call: TRBV2; cdr3_length: 14; d_call: TRBD2; j_call: TRBJ2-3; clone_size: NA; cdr3_aa: ASSAGETSVSDTQY
v_call: TRBV6-1; cdr3_length: 10; d_call: TRBD2; j_call: TRBJ2-7; clone_size: NA; cdr3_aa: ASTSGSYEQY
v_call: TRBV6-5; cdr3_length: 13; d_call: NA; j_call: TRBJ2-7; clone_size: NA; cdr3_aa: ASSYSSGLTSEQY
v_call: TRBV2; cdr3_length: 11; d_call: NA; j_call: TRBJ2-7; clone_size: NA; cdr3_aa: ASTHQSSYEQY
v_call: TRBV11-2; cdr3_length: 14; d_call: NA; j_call: TRBJ2-3; clone_size: NA; cdr3_aa: ASSVLRGARTDTQY
v_call: TRBV28; cdr3_length: 15; d_call: NA; j_call: TRBJ2-6; clone_size: NA; cdr3_aa: ASSLSYNSSGANVLT
v_call: TRBV4-1; cdr3_length: 11; d_call: NA; j_call: TRBJ2-5; clone_size: NA; cdr3_aa: ASSQDREETQY
v_call: TRBV29-1; cdr3_length: 11; d_call: NA; j_call: TRBJ2-1; clone_size: NA; cdr3_aa: SVEELNYNEQF
v_call: TRBV4-1; cdr3_length: 12; d_call: NA; j_call: TRBJ2-7; clone_size: NA; cdr3_aa: ASSQLQGPNEQY